This record looks at one TCR beta chain sequence and its context. As yet, its antigen is unknown. The data were taken from a study of shared clonotypes between healthy human individuals. Study-wide points: The naive CD4 repertoires of several donors were compared, and approximately 4.7% of clonotypes were shared.

V was clipped by 6 bases and J by 4 bases, with 15 bases between them. The germline V gene encodes CDR1 MNHEY and CDR2 SVGAGI. This CDR3 spans 14 amino acids. Using immunoSEQ multiplex PCR, the repertoire was profiled, and TCRdb retains in-frame clones only, with some absent. The data show approximately 530,000 clones, roughly 95% seen once. The J gene is TRBJ1-2, the V gene TRBV6-5, with D uncertain. Sequences were obtained from naive CD4+ T cells sorted from blood. Documented subset: CD45RA+ positively selected. The receptor was derived from a woman younger than 45 in good health. CDR3 sequence (DNA): TGTGCCAGCAGCCCTTTTACTGGTAGCTATGGCTACACCTTC. This codes for CASSPFTGSYGYTF.